These T cell receptor beta chains were read from a single sample in a study of cytotoxic CD8 clonotypes in ibrutinib-treated CLL. Sequenced by immunoSEQ multiplex PCR; TCRdb stores in-frame clones only, minus some. In the table there are some 150,000 clones, about four fifths of which are singletons. Specimen: PBMCs, collected after 12 months of ibrutinib treatment. All receptors come from a human donor with chronic lymphocytic leukemia. The CDR3 runs from the conserved cysteine through the conserved F or W. D genes are given only for firm matches. For some rows the clone size is stated as once, few or many, or as a class when expanded; others skip it.

TRBV10-2	.	TRBJ2-7	.	CASSYSPQYF	TGCGCCAGCAGTTACAGCCCGCAGTACTTC
TRBV9	.	TRBJ2-1	TRBD1	CASSELGQGAGEQFF	TGTGCCAGCAGCGAGCTGGGACAGGGGGCAGGTGAGCAGTTCTTC
TRBV6-1	.	TRBJ2-7	.	CASSEWDIATYEQYF	TGTGCCAGCAGTGAATGGGACATAGCCACCTACGAGCAGTACTTC
TRBV30	.	TRBJ2-3	TRBD2	CAWSPTWGRAETDTQYF	TGTGCCTGGAGTCCGACCTGGGGGAGGGCCGAGACAGATACGCAGTATTTT
TRBV4-2	few	TRBJ2-1	TRBD2	CASSQPVGLASPSYNEQFF	TGTGCCAGCAGCCAACCCGTCGGACTAGCCAGTCCATCCTACAATGAGCAGTTCTTC
TRBV5-4	.	TRBJ2-2	.	CASRGGANTGELFF	TGTGCCAGCAGGGGCGGGGCGAACACCGGGGAGCTGTTTTTT
TRBV7-8	.	TRBJ2-3	.	CASSAGTASDTQYF	TGTGCCAGCAGCGCGGGGACTGCATCAGATACGCAGTATTTT
TRBV9	.	TRBJ2-5	.	CASSVGLHQETQYF	TGTGCCAGCAGCGTAGGACTACATCAAGAGACCCAGTACTTC
TRBV28	.	TRBJ2-7	TRBD1	CASSSGTGSYEQYF	TGTGCCAGCAGTTCCGGGACAGGTTCCTACGAGCAGTACTTC
TRBV27	.	TRBJ2-7	.	CASSSWTEHEQYF	TGTGCCAGCAGTTCCTGGACAGAGCACGAGCAGTACTTC
TRBV6-5	.	TRBJ1-2	.	CASSRGGEYNYGYTF	TGTGCCAGCAGTCGGGGGGGGGAATACAACTATGGCTACACCTTC
TRBV20-1	.	TRBJ1-2	.	CSARDRGGYTF	TGCAGTGCTAGAGATCGTGGTGGCTACACCTTC
TRBV6-6	.	TRBJ2-1	.	CASSYMTDEQFF	TGTGCCAGCAGTTACATGACCGATGAGCAGTTCTTC
TRBV10-3	.	TRBJ1-5	.	CAISRDKYSNQPQHF	TGTGCCATCAGCCGAGACAAATATAGCAATCAGCCCCAGCATTTT
TRBV5-8	.	TRBJ2-3	.	CASNPRTDTQYF	TGTGCCAGCAATCCCAGGACAGATACGCAGTATTTT
TRBV28	.	TRBJ1-5	.	CASSLAGFNQPQHF	TGTGCCAGCAGTTTGGCGGGTTTCAATCAGCCCCAGCATTTT
TRBV2	.	TRBJ1-1	TRBD1	CASSEHFLGQPVNTEAFF	TGTGCCAGCAGTGAACATTTTCTGGGACAGCCTGTGAACACTGAAGCTTTCTTT
TRBV7-2	.	TRBJ2-3	.	CASSSRGLPVPDTQYF	TGTGCCAGCAGCTCACGAGGACTGCCAGTACCAGATACGCAGTATTTT
TRBV7-8	.	TRBJ2-3	.	CASSFRRSSTDTQYF	TGTGCCAGCAGCTTCCGCAGATCTAGCACAGATACGCAGTATTTT
TRBV7-2	few	TRBJ1-2	.	CASSLGRVGNYGYTF	TGTGCCAGCAGCTTAGGGAGGGTAGGGAACTATGGCTACACCTTC
TRBV4-1	.	TRBJ2-7	.	CASSQDLRPKNHEQYF	TGCGCCAGCAGCCAAGATCTACGGCCAAAAAACCACGAGCAGTACTTC
TRBV6-1	.	TRBJ2-7	TRBD1	CASRPTGTYEQYF	TGTGCCAGCAGGCCGACAGGGACCTACGAGCAGTACTTC
TRBV2	.	TRBJ2-7	TRBD2	CASSRGLVGGSGEQYF	TGTGCCAGCAGCCGCGGCCTGGTCGGGGGGTCCGGCGAGCAGTACTTC
TRBV7-9	.	TRBJ2-7	.	CASSWGLLYAQYF	TGTGCCAGCAGCTGGGGACTGTTGTACGCGCAGTACTTC
TRBV2	few	TRBJ1-2	.	CASSELSQVGGYTF	TGTGCCAGCAGTGAATTGTCCCAAGTAGGAGGCTACACCTTC
TRBV4-3	.	TRBJ1-4	.	CASSQDSATNEKLFF	TGCGCCAGCAGCCAAGACAGTGCAACTAATGAAAAACTGTTTTTT
TRBV7-9	.	TRBJ2-7	TRBD2	CASSTLRTSGNVYEQYF	TGTGCCAGCAGCACTCTTAGGACTAGCGGGAATGTCTACGAGCAGTACTTC
TRBV6-5	few	TRBJ1-1	.	CASSYSGTLLPEAFF	TGTGCCAGCAGTTACTCGGGAACACTTCTCCCTGAAGCTTTCTTT
TRBV6-5	.	TRBJ2-1	.	CASSYYGVSSYNEQFF	TGTGCCAGCAGTTACTATGGGGTGAGCTCCTACAATGAGCAGTTCTTC
TRBV5-4	.	TRBJ2-7	.	CASRRNPGNDEQYF	TGTGCCAGCCGTAGGAATCCGGGAAACGACGAGCAGTACTTC
TRBV27	.	TRBJ2-1	TRBD2	CASRTLAGSWLNEQFF	TGTGCCAGCAGGACTTTAGCGGGCTCCTGGCTCAATGAGCAGTTCTTC
TRBV15	.	TRBJ2-7	.	CATSLGQTYEQYF	TGTGCCACCAGCTTAGGACAGACCTACGAGCAGTACTTC
TRBV11-2	.	TRBJ1-5	.	CASSPVRGAGQPQHF	TGTGCCAGCAGCCCAGTTAGGGGAGCAGGTCAGCCCCAGCATTTT
TRBV7-2	.	TRBJ1-2	.	CASSFPGPLGYTF	TGTGCCAGCAGTTTTCCTGGACCCTTGGGCTACACCTTC
TRBV12-5	.	TRBJ2-7	TRBD2	CASGLVLSGRAYEQYF	TGTGCTAGTGGTTTGGTACTCAGCGGGAGGGCCTACGAGCAGTACTTC
TRBV27	.	TRBJ1-1	.	CASSLSMNPGAYTEAFF	TGTGCCAGCAGTTTATCGATGAATCCAGGGGCCTACACTGAAGCTTTCTTT
TRBV4-3	once	TRBJ2-2	.	CASSQELRGNTGELFF	TGCGCCAGCAGCCAAGAGCTAAGAGGGAACACCGGGGAGCTGTTTTTT
TRBV30	.	TRBJ2-7	.	CAWNTGTTDYEQYF	TGTGCCTGGAATACCGGGACAACGGACTACGAGCAGTACTTC
TRBV30	.	TRBJ2-7	.	CAWIGGQNYEQYF	TGTGCCTGGATTGGTGGACAGAACTACGAGCAGTACTTC
TRBV4-1	.	TRBJ2-3	.	CASSRTLVADTQYF	TGCGCCAGCAGCCGAACACTAGTCGCAGATACGCAGTATTTT
TRBV6-6	.	TRBJ2-1	TRBD1	CASSYGTGAYNEQFF	TGTGCCAGCAGTTACGGGACAGGGGCTTACAATGAGCAGTTCTTC
TRBV6-4	.	TRBJ2-3	TRBD2	CASSGTSGTDTQYF	TGTGCCAGCAGTGGGACTAGCGGCACAGATACGCAGTATTTT
TRBV18	.	TRBJ1-1	.	CASSPEMNTEAFF	TGTGCCAGCTCACCAGAAATGAACACTGAAGCTTTCTTT
TRBV4-2	.	TRBJ2-7	TRBD1	CASSLGTALSYEQYF	TGTGCCAGCAGCCTTGGGACAGCCCTCTCCTACGAGCAGTACTTC
TRBV10-3	.	TRBJ2-7	TRBD1	CAISGTVSSDEQYF	TGTGCCATCAGCGGGACAGTCTCATCCGACGAGCAGTACTTC
TRBV29-1	once	TRBJ2-1	TRBD2	CSVGRPGLELKSSYNEQFF	TGCAGCGTAGGTAGACCGGGACTAGAATTAAAGAGCTCCTACAATGAGCAGTTCTTC
TRBV29-1	.	TRBJ2-7	TRBD2	CSVDEGVAGGLQDEQYF	TGCAGCGTTGATGAGGGTGTGGCGGGAGGTTTACAGGACGAGCAGTACTTC
TRBV19	.	TRBJ2-3	TRBD2	CASSLGRFTDTQYF	TGTGCCAGTAGCCTCGGGAGGTTCACAGATACGCAGTATTTT